The clone carrying this T cell receptor beta chain showed up just a few times. J was trimmed by 8 bases and V by 3 bases; bases with no gene match: 6. Germline lookup yields CDR1 DFQATT and CDR2 SNEGSKA (reference sequence). This CDR3 is built from 13 residues. Unique molecular identifiers tagged the TCRbeta library. TCRdb analysed the PCR reads with MiXCR anew, one entry per CDR3 protein. The repertoire holds about 580,000 distinct CDR3 sequences, with roughly 30% as singletons. The entry originates in a study of T-cell reconstitution after alpha-beta-depleted transplantation in children. The V and J genes are TRBV20-1 and TRBJ2-1; 8 bases are shared with TRBD2. The clonotype was recovered from a boy less than two years old with Wiskott-Aldrich syndrome, due to receive a stem cell transplant. Sequenced here: PBMCs, sampled before TCRalphabeta/CD19-depleted stem cell transplant. The CDR3 reads CSASETSVDEQFF. The CDR3 DNA sequence: TGCAGTGCTAGTGAGACTAGCGTCGATGAGCAGTTCTTC.